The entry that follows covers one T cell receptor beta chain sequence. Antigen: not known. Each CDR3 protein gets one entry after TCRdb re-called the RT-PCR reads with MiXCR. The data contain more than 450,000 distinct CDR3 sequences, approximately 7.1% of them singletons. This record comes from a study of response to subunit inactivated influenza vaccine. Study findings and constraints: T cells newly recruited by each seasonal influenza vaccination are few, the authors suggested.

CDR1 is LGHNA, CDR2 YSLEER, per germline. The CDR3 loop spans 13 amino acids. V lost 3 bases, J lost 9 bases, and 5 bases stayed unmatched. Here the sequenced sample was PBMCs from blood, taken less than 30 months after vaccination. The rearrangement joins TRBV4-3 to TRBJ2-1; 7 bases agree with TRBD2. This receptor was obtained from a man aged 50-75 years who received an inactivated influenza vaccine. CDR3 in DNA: TGCGCCAGCAGCCAGACTAGCCTGGGTGAGCAGTTCTTC. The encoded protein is CASSQTSLGEQFF.